This entry is about one T cell receptor (beta chain). Antigen unknown. This sample is part of a study of cytomegalovirus exposure and HLA in healthy donors. Study results and limitations: Association of a missense DCLRE1C variant with TCR beta V- and J-gene trimming was reported in a later analysis. The authors listed about 170 TCR beta chains as cytomegalovirus-associated.

The PCR had 60 Vbeta and 13 Jbeta primers. The protocol was immunoSEQ multiplex PCR, while the TCRdb copy is restricted to in-frame clones and leaves out a portion. The table has 100,000 to 150,000 clones, just under 80% seen once. Trimming cost V 0 bases and J 7 bases, with 12 bases left between them. Germline V gene sequence: CDR1 MNHEY, CDR2 SVGAGI. This CDR3 comprises 14 residues. The rearrangement joins TRBV6-5 to TRBJ1-1; no clear D gene. Sequencing used PBMCs. This receptor was obtained from a woman aged 40 to 50 in good health and CMV-seronegative. CDR3 sequence (DNA): TGTGCCAGCAGTTACTCGAGGTTCGTAGTTGAAGCTTTCTTT. Translated: CASSYSRFVVEAFF.